This T cell receptor (beta chain) emerged from a study of blood T cell repertoires in COVID-19. Study details: In each case, the material was cDNA or gDNA derived from T cells, B-cell-depleted T cells, or PBMCs.

Original handling: Quantification of nucleated cells was approximated via reference gene primer amplification. Some clones are missing from TCRdb's copy, which holds only in-frame ones; the method was immunoSEQ multiplex PCR. The V and J calls and clone size were taken over from that table, and D and trimming were inferred from the DNA. This sample has roughly 250,000 clones; 80% to 95% occur once, and the top ten carry approximately 1.9%. Participants were aged about 18 to 100 years from roughly 25 US areas. Before being deemed recovered, Cohort 3 donors had two negative PCRs, clearance, or symptom resolution. The sequencing sample was made of PBMCs or T cells enriched from blood (not recorded which). This TCR was recovered from a woman aged 18-30 years who had recovered from COVID-19.

The DNA for the CDR3 is TGTGCCAGCAGCAGGACAGGGGGCAACTATGGCTACACCTTC. It translates to CASSRTGGNYGYTF. This rearrangement joins TRBV5-5 to TRBJ1-2, with 11 nucleotides matching TRBD1. Unmatched junction bases numbered 1, after V lost 4 bases and J lost 2 bases. CDR1 and CDR2 from the germline V gene are SGHKS and YYEKEE (reference sequence). The CDR3 is 14 amino acids.